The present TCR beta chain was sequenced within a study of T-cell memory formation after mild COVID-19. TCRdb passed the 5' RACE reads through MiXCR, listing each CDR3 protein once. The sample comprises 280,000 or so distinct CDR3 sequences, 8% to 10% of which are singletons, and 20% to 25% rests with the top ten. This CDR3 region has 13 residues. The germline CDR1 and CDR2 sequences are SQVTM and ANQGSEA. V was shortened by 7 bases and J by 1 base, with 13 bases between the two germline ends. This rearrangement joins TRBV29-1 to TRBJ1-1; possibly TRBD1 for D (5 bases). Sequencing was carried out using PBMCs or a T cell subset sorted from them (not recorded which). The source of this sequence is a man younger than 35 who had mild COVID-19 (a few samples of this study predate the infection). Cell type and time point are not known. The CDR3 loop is CSGGGTQNTEAFF. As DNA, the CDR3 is TGCAGCGGGGGGGGAACGCAGAACACTGAAGCTTTCTTT.